The 26 T cell receptor beta chains in this list originate from one sample, sequenced in a study of T-cell reconstitution after alpha-beta-depleted transplantation in children. Construction of the TCRbeta library involved unique molecular identifiers. One entry per CDR3 protein results from TCRdb running MiXCR on the PCR reads. The table shows around 420,000 distinct CDR3 sequences, with 15% to 20% occurring only once. Material: PBMCs, mostly from graft donor cells, obtained 360 days after TCRalphabeta/CD19-depleted stem cell transplant. These TCRs come from a boy under two years old who had a stem cell transplant for Wiskott-Aldrich syndrome, so the T cells may come from the graft donor.

The rearrangement joins TRBV20-1 to TRBJ2-5; no clear D. Trimming removed 3 bases from V and 3 bases from J, with 5 bases in between. This CDR3 is 11 amino acids long. CDR1 and CDR2 from the germline V gene are DFQATT and SNEGSKA (reference sequence). The CDR3 reads CSASEEETQYF. The CDR3 DNA sequence: TGCAGTGCTAGTGAGGAAGAGACCCAGTACTTC.

This clonotype was counted only a few times. V gene TRBV20-1 combines with J gene TRBJ2-7; D is tentatively TRBD1 or TRBD2 (5 bases each). Trimming removed 6 bases at V and 2 bases at J, with 14 bases between. Germline CDR1 and CDR2: DFQATT and SNEGSKA (reference sequence). This CDR3 region has 13 residues. The CDR3 DNA is TGCAGTGCCGTTCCGGGGCAGCCCTACGAGCAGTACTTC. Translated, it gives CSAVPGQPYEQYF.

The chain employs TRBV18 and TRBJ2-3; TRBD2 aligns across 10 bases. The ends lost 6 bases at V and 6 bases at J; junction bases unmatched: 15. The CDR3 spans 17 residues. Germline CDR1 and CDR2: KGHSH and LQKENI. The CDR3 loop is CASSHIKGLASTDTQYF. CDR3 nucleotides: TGTGCCAGCTCTCACATAAAGGGACTAGCGTCTACCGATACGCAGTATTTT.

This chain uses TRBV4-1 with TRBJ2-1; 11 nucleotides match TRBD2. V lost 1 base, J lost 6 bases, and 2 bases stayed unmatched. Germline V gives CDR1 MGHRA, CDR2 YSYEKL. CDR3 length equals 15 residues. CDR3 coding DNA: TGCGCCAGCAGCCAAGCACTAGCGGGAGTCAATGAGCAGTTCTTC. Its protein is CASSQALAGVNEQFF.

The chain combines TRBV6-2 or TRBV6-3 with TRBJ2-7, with TRBD1 matching over 7 bases. The CDR3 loop spans 14 amino acids. V shed 6 bases, J shed 1 base, and the junction held 6 bases outside the gene matches. Germline V gene sequence: CDR1 MNHEY, CDR2 SVGEGT. The CDR3 DNA sequence: TGTGCCAGCAGCCCGGGACAGAAATCCTACGAGCAGTACTTC. It encodes CASSPGQKSYEQYF.

The gene calls are TRBV5-1 and TRBJ2-1; 9 bases line up with TRBD2. J gave up 4 bases and V 2 bases, and 10 bases lay outside the gene matches. This CDR3 spans 17 amino acids. The germline gives CDR1 SGHRS, CDR2 YFSETQ. The CDR3 DNA follows: TGCGCCAGCAGCTTTTCCATTGGCGGGGGGGTATACAATGAGCAGTTCTTC. Translation: CASSFSIGGGVYNEQFF.

The gene calls are TRBV11-2 and TRBJ2-7; 9 positions agree with TRBD2. V shed 1 base and J 3 bases; nucleotides not matched to a gene: 4. In germline, CDR1 is SGHAT, CDR2 FQNNGV. This CDR3 spans 15 amino acids. The CDR3 protein is CASSLGDSGSYEQYF. DNA of the CDR3: TGTGCCAGCAGCTTAGGGGATAGCGGGAGCTACGAGCAGTACTTC.

This clonotype has at least ten counts. CDR3 sequence: CASSLAGWEQFF. CDR3 coding DNA: TGTGCCAGCAGCTTAGCGGGTTGGGAGCAGTTCTTC. The V gene is TRBV7-2, the J gene TRBJ2-1; D gene uncertain. This CDR3 is 12 amino acids long. Germline V gene sequence: CDR1 SGHTA, CDR2 FQGNSA. The V end lost 0 bases, the J end lost 10 bases, and 7 bases lay between the germline ends.

This clonotype was observed a few times. The gene calls are TRBV24-1 and TRBJ2-7, with a weak D call TRBD1 (5 bases). The CDR3 is 12 residues long. Trimming left V 4 bases short and J 8 bases short, with 11 bases between. Germline CDR1 and CDR2: KGHDR and SFDVKD. The CDR3 bases are TGTGCCACCAGTGACCCGTCAGGGAAGCAGTACTTC. Protein product: CATSDPSGKQYF.

There are many counts of this clonotype. The V and J genes are TRBV5-1 and TRBJ2-1; D is possibly TRBD1 or TRBD2 (5 bases each). V lost 4 bases and J 4 bases, leaving 18 bases between the germline ends. The CDR3 runs to 16 residues. Germline V gives CDR1 SGHRS, CDR2 YFSETQ. This CDR3 reads CASSGRDQTYYNEQFF. The CDR3 DNA reads TGCGCCAGCAGCGGACGGGACCAAACCTATTACAATGAGCAGTTCTTC.

This chain links TRBV5-1 with TRBJ2-1; D not certain. Trimming pared 6 bases from V and 3 bases from J, leaving 16 bases between. This CDR3 region has 15 residues. Germline assignment: CDR1 SGHRS and CDR2 YFSETQ. CDR3: CASNLIGPDYNEQFF. The CDR3 DNA reads TGCGCCAGCAACCTCATCGGACCTGACTACAATGAGCAGTTCTTC.

This chain links TRBV5-1 with TRBJ1-4; D unresolved. Germline CDR1 and CDR2: SGHRS and YFSETQ. The CDR3 has 15 residues. Trimming took 4 bases from V and 6 from J, leaving 16 bases between them. CDR3 region: CASSLAHSADEKLFF. DNA of the CDR3: TGCGCCAGCAGCCTGGCACATTCGGCAGATGAAAAACTGTTTTTT.

This clonotype was picked up a small number of times. The V call is TRBV12-3 or TRBV12-4, the J call TRBJ1-5; D is unresolved. The V and J ends lost 4 bases and 0 bases respectively, with 10 bases between them. CDR3 length equals 15 residues. CDR3 in amino acids: CASSSWRFSNQPQHF. For the CDR3, the DNA is TGTGCCAGCAGTTCGTGGCGGTTTAGCAATCAGCCCCAGCATTTT.

The gene calls are TRBV28 and TRBJ2-5, with D perhaps matching TRBD2 (5 bases). CDR1 MDHEN and CDR2 SYDVKM come from the germline V gene. The CDR3 runs 13 residues. V shed 1 base and J shed 5 bases, with 8 bases lying between them. CDR3 coding DNA: TGTGCCAGCAGTTTATCAAGGGAGGAGACCCAGTACTTC. This sequence encodes CASSLSREETQYF. Variable domain in full (rest from reference TRBV28 and TRBJ2-5): DVKVTQSSRYLVKRTGEKVFLECVQDMDHENMFWYRQDPGLGLRLIYFSYDVKMKEKGDIPEGYSVSREKKERFSLILESASTNQTSMYLCASSLSREETQYFGPGTRLLVL.

The rearrangement links TRBV7-9 to TRBJ1-6; D is unresolved. Germline CDR1 SEHNR, CDR2 FQNEAQ (reference sequence). CDR3 length equals 12 residues. The germline V and J ends were trimmed by 8 bases and 6 bases, with 8 bases remaining between them. CDR3 nucleotides: TGTGCCAGCCGTTATTCTAATTCACCCCTCCACTTT. This codes for CASRYSNSPLHF.

The genes are TRBV10-3 and TRBJ2-1, with 13 bases that match TRBD2. CDR3 length equals 15 residues. The V gene's germline CDR1 is ENHRY and CDR2 SYGVKD. Losses at the gene ends were 10 bases for V and 0 bases for J; bases not matched to a gene: 3. The CDR3 here is CATGTSGVSYNEQFF. The CDR3 region has the DNA TGTGCCACCGGGACTAGCGGGGTCTCCTACAATGAGCAGTTCTTC.

Ten or more counts support this clonotype. V gene TRBV9 combines with J gene TRBJ2-3; perhaps D is TRBD1 or TRBD2 (5 bases each). Germline V gene sequence: CDR1 SGDLS, CDR2 YYNGEE. V lost 2 bases to trimming and J lost 4 bases, with 5 bases between them. The CDR3 length is 12 residues. For the CDR3, the DNA is TGTGCCAGCAGCGTGGGGGCAGATACGCAGTATTTT. It codes for CASSVGADTQYF. Complete variable domain (other parts from reference TRBV9 and TRBJ2-3): DSGVTQTPKHLITATGQRVTLRCSPRSGDLSVYWYQQSLDQGLQFLIQYYNGEERAKGNILERFSAQQFPDLHSELNLSSLELGDSALYFCASSVGADTQYFGPGTRLTVL.

The chain uses TRBV27 and TRBJ2-5; 13 bases fit TRBD2. CDR3 length: 18 amino acids. CDR1 and CDR2 (germline): MNHEY, SMNVEV (reference sequence). Germline trimming cut 2 bases from V and 4 bases from J; bases unmatched to any gene: 10. The CDR3 spells CASSLKETSGRLLETQYF. CDR3 bases: TGTGCCAGCAGTTTAAAAGAGACTAGCGGGAGGTTGTTAGAGACCCAGTACTTC.

The genes are TRBV29-1 and TRBJ2-5; no firm D call. V lost 5 bases, J lost 0 bases, and 13 bases lay in between. Germline values: CDR1 SQVTM, CDR2 ANQGSEA. The CDR3 runs to 14 residues. The CDR3 nucleotides are TGCAGCGTTACTAAGGAGTGGTACCAAGAGACCCAGTACTTC. It specifies CSVTKEWYQETQYF.

This clonotype was picked up a small number of times. For the CDR3, the DNA is TGTGCCAGCACCACTACAGCGGATTCGTACCAAGAGACCCAGTACTTC. Protein product: CASTTTADSYQETQYF. The rearrangement joins TRBV7-2 to TRBJ2-5; D might be TRBD2 (5 bases). Germline lookup yields CDR1 SGHTA and CDR2 FQGNSA. Between the trimmed V and J ends, which lost 7 bases and 0 bases, there was a span of 18 bases. The CDR3 is 16 amino acids.

V is TRBV12-3 or TRBV12-4 and J is TRBJ1-4; tentative D call: TRBD1 (5 bases). Trimming stripped 5 bases from V and 10 bases from J, with 8 bases between. The CDR3 extends over 11 amino acids. CDR3 in amino acids: CASSPGRKLFF. CDR3 coding DNA: TGTGCCAGCAGTCCGGGGCGAAAACTGTTTTTT.

V is TRBV4-1 and J is TRBJ2-5; no firm D call. The V gene lost 1 base and the J gene lost 5 bases, with 8 bases spanning the gap. CDR3 length: 13 amino acids. The V gene's germline CDR1 is MGHRA and CDR2 YSYEKL. The CDR3 coding sequence is TGCGCCAGCAGCCAAGCCCTCCCGGAGACCCAGTACTTC. It translates to CASSQALPETQYF.

This clonotype showed up just a few times. The chain is built from TRBV3-1 and TRBJ2-4; D remains ambiguous. CDR3 length: 19 residues. V shed 2 bases and J shed 1 base, with 21 bases lying between them. CDR1 is LGHDT and CDR2 is YNNKEL in the germline V gene (reference sequence). CDR3: CASSQSSGGFSVAKNIQYF. In nucleotides, the CDR3 is TGTGCCAGCAGCCAATCCTCGGGTGGCTTCTCCGTGGCCAAAAACATTCAGTACTTC.

The rearrangement joins TRBV19 to TRBJ2-7; D may match TRBD1 or TRBD2 (5 bases each). V lost 3 bases, J lost 2 bases, and 11 bases lay in between. Germline-derived CDR1 and CDR2 are LNHDA and SQIVND (reference sequence). This CDR3 has 14 amino acids. In nucleotides, the CDR3 is TGTGCCAGTAGTATGTGGGGGATAGCCTACGAGCAGTACTTC. Amino acids: CASSMWGIAYEQYF.

This clonotype was found a few times. The genes are TRBV11-2 and TRBJ2-7; 7 nucleotides align to TRBD1. CDR3 length equals 14 residues. CDR1 and CDR2 from the germline V gene are SGHAT and FQNNGV. The ends lost 1 base at V and 4 bases at J; junction bases unmatched: 4. CDR3 protein: CASSLATQGYEQYF. The DNA of the CDR3 is TGTGCCAGCAGCTTAGCCACACAGGGGTACGAGCAGTACTTC.

In its sample, this clonotype was seen many times. The chain employs TRBV29-1 and TRBJ2-5; D uncertain. Germline loops: CDR1 SQVTM, CDR2 ANQGSEA. CDR3 length equals 11 residues. V gave up 2 bases and J gave up 2 bases, with 3 bases separating them. CDR3 in amino acids: CSVEIQETQYF. The CDR3 DNA sequence: TGCAGCGTTGAAATACAAGAGACCCAGTACTTC.